This T cell receptor beta chain stems from a study of control samples from healthy donors and cancer patients. Method: immunoSEQ multiplex PCR; TCRdb's copy keeps in-frame clones and lacks some. Among about 130,000 clones listed, about 94% were seen once. Sequences were obtained from blood. The receptor's source is a man between 25 and 39 years old in good health.

DNA for the CDR3: TGTGCCAGCAGCTTATCACCCCCCAGATACGGCAGTTATAATTCACCCCTCCACTTT. Encoded protein: CASSLSPPRYGSYNSPLHF. The chain is built from TRBV7-2 and TRBJ1-6, with no clear D. The CDR3 is 19 amino acids. Trimming removed 2 bases from V and 4 bases from J, with 21 bases in between. CDR1 SGHTA and CDR2 FQGNSA come from the germline V gene.